The sequence of this T cell receptor (beta chain) was determined in a study of cytomegalovirus exposure and HLA in healthy donors. Trimming left V 4 bases short and J 6 bases short, with 21 bases between. Germline CDR1 and CDR2: SEHNR and FQNEAQ (reference sequence). CDR3 size: 17 residues. Findings of the study overall: Rarity marked most TCR sequences, yet some public TCRs occurred in many donors.

With 60 Vbeta and 13 Jbeta primers, the PCR was carried out. Some clones are missing from TCRdb's copy, which holds only in-frame ones; the method was immunoSEQ multiplex PCR. The repertoire holds roughly 49,000 clones, with roughly four fifths as singletons. Comment on this clone: Antigen specificity is unknown.

What was sequenced was PBMCs. The chain uses TRBV7-9 and TRBJ2-2, with a tentative D call TRBD2 (6 bases). This receptor was obtained from a boy younger than 18 in good health and CMV-seropositive. This CDR3 is CASSSRGGLIEAGELFF. In DNA, the CDR3 is TGTGCCAGCAGCTCCCGCGGAGGGCTTATAGAGGCCGGGGAGCTGTTTTTT. The full variable domain, completed using reference TRBV7-9 and TRBJ2-2, is DTGVSQNPRHKITKRGQNVTFRCDPISEHNRLYWYRQTLGQGPEFLTYFQNEAQLEKSRLLSDRFSAERPKGSFSTLEIQRTEQGDSAMYLCASSSRGGLIEAGELFFGEGSRLTVL.